The T cell receptor (beta chain) described here comes from a study of blood T cell repertoires in COVID-19. Germline CDR1 LNHDA, CDR2 SQIVND (reference sequence). This CDR3 region has 12 residues. The germline V and J ends were trimmed by 6 bases and 6 bases, with 9 bases remaining between them. In the original processing: How many nucleated cells were present was estimated from reference gene primer amplification. Clones were read by immunoSEQ multiplex PCR, and TCRdb kept only the in-frame ones, dropping some. Clonal size and the V and J genes are those of that table, whereas D and trimming came from the DNA. The sample has around 50,000 clones, around 86% seen once.

The sequenced sample was peripheral blood. The chain carries TRBV19 and TRBJ2-1; D is possibly TRBD2 (6 bases). This clonotype was obtained from a man between 50 and 59 years old with active COVID-19. The CDR3 bases are TGTGCCAGTAGCTTCGGGGGCAATGAGCAGTTCTTC. Protein sequence: CASSFGGNEQFF.